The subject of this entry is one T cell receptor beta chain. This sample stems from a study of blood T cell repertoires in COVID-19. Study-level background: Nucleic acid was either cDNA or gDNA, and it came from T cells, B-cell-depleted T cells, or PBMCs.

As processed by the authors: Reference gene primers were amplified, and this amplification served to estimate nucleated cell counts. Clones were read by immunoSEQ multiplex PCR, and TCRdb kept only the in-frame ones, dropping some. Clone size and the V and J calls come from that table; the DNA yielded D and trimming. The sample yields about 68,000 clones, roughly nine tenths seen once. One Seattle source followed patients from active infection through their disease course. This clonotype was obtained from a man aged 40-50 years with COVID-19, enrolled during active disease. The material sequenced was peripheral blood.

The CDR3 is CASSGQGGPYEQYF. The CDR3 DNA sequence: TGTGCCAGCAGCGGACAGGGTGGACCCTACGAGCAGTACTTC. The chain combines TRBV6-5 with TRBJ2-7; the match to TRBD1 covers 8 bases. Germline loops: CDR1 MNHEY, CDR2 SVGAGI. Trimming took 6 bases from V and 2 from J; bases not matched to a gene: 6. The CDR3 length is 14 residues.